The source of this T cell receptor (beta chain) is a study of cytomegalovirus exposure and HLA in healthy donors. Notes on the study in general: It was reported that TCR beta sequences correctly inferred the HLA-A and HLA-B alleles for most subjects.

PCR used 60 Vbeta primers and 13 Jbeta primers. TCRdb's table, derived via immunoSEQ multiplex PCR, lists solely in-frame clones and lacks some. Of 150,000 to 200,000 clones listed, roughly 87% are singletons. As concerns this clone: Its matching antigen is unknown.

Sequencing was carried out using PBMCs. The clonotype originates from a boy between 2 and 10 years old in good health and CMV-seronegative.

CDR3 nucleotide sequence: TGTGCCAGTAGAAAAAGCGGGGGAGGCGAGACCCAGTACTTC. Encoded protein: CASRKSGGGETQYF. The rearrangement links TRBV19 to TRBJ2-5, with 8 bases identical to TRBD2. Germline CDR1 and CDR2: LNHDA and SQIVND (reference sequence). The junction had 8 bases not matched to a gene; V was cut back by 6 bases and J by 5 bases. This CDR3 has 14 residues.